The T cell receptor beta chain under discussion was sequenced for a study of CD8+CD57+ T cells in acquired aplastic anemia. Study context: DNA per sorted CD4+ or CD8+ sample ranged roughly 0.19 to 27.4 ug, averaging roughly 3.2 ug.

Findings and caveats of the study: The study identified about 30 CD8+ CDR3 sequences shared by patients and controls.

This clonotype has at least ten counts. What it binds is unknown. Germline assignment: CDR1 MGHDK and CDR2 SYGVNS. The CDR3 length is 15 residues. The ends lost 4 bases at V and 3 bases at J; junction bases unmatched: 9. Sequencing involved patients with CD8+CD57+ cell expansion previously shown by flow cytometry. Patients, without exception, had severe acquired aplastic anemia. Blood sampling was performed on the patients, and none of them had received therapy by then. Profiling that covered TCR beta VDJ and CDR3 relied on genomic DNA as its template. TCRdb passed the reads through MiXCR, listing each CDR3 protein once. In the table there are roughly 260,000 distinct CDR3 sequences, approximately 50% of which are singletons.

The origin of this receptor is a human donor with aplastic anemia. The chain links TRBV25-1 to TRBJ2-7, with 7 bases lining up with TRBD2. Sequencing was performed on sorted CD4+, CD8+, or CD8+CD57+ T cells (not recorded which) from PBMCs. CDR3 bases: TGTGCCAGCAGTGGAATTCGGGGGGAATACTACGAGCAGTACTTC. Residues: CASSGIRGEYYEQYF.